This TCR beta chain is from a study of T cell repertoires in cytomegalovirus infection. This clonotype was counted a single time. What it binds is unknown. TCRdb recomputed calls from the reads with MiXCR, one row per CDR3 protein. Among around 900,000 distinct CDR3 sequences listed, roughly 31% were seen once. Per the germline V gene, CDR1 is DFQATT and CDR2 is SNEGSKA (reference sequence). The CDR3 contains 15 residues. V lost 4 bases to trimming and J lost 3 bases, with 18 bases between them. The specimen was cultured CD8+ T cells from PBMCs, collected from culture after CMV antigen stimulation. The chain carries TRBV20-1 and TRBJ1-1; D call uncertain. The receptor was isolated from a human donor in good health (CMV status not recorded). Some clones in this sample may be carry-over from other donors' samples. CDR3 region: CSAIRNSALYTEAFF. The CDR3 nucleotides read TGCAGTGCTATCAGGAACTCGGCTCTGTACACTGAAGCTTTCTTT.